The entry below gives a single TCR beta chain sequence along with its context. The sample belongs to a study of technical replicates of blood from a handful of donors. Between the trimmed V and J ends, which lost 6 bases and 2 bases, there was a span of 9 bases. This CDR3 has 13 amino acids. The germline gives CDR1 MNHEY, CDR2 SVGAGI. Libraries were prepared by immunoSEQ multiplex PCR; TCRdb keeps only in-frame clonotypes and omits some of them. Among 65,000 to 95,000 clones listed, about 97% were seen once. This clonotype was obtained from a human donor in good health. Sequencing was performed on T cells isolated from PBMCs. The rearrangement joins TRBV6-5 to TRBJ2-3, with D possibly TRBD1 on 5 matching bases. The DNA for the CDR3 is TGTGCCAGCAGGGACATCGTCACAGATACGCAGTATTTT. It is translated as CASRDIVTDTQYF.